What follows is one TCR beta chain and its context. As yet, its antigen is unknown. Patients in the study, people with chemo-refractory metastatic non-small-cell lung cancer, received focal radiation plus ipilimumab CTLA-4 blockade. Assay: immunoSEQ multiplex PCR; the TCRdb copy retains only in-frame clones and omits some. The sample has over 60,000 clones, more than 85% seen once. The sample belongs to a study of radiotherapy plus CTLA-4 blockade in lung cancer. Study-level points and caveats: Early blood T cell clone dynamics reportedly forecast response best, with interferon-beta. An expansion of tumor-derived TCR clones occurred in blood after radiotherapy plus ipilimumab.

The V gene end was trimmed by 5 bases and the J gene end by 2 bases; junction bases not matched to a gene: 1. This CDR3 has 14 residues. Germline-derived CDR1 and CDR2 are MDHEN and SYDVKM. The TCR originated in a human donor with non-small cell lung cancer who had stable disease on radiotherapy plus ipilimumab. The V and J genes are TRBV28 and TRBJ1-5; 9 bases map to TRBD1. Material: peripheral blood, obtained from a patient treated with radiotherapy plus ipilimumab. The CDR3 region has the DNA TGTGCCAGCAGTCGACAGGGGGGCAATCAGCCCCAGCATTTT. Its protein is CASSRQGGNQPQHF.